A single sample gave rise to the 12 T cell receptor beta chains below, sequenced in a study of regulatory T cells in long-lasting Graves disease. Construction of TCR beta libraries relied on iRepertoire HTBI primers and on Arm-PCR targeting CDR3 regions. TCRdb redid the calling of the multiplex PCR reads with MiXCR, one entry per CDR3 protein. The data contain about 430,000 distinct CDR3 sequences, approximately 15% of them singletons. Time point defined: newly diagnosed GD, antithyroid drugs for less than 3 months. RNA extracted from PBMCs served as the sequencing template. Separately, the same data were catalogued under a study of T cells in Graves' hyperthyroidism and ophthalmopathy.

The source material was peripheral blood mononuclear cells (PBMCs), sampled at new diagnosis, from a patient treated with antithyroid drugs. The receptors here all came from a woman aged 40-49 years with Graves disease.

This clonotype was picked up many times. The V gene is TRBV27, the J gene TRBJ2-5; D is perhaps TRBD1 (5 bases). This CDR3 has 15 residues. The V and J ends lost 7 bases and 1 base respectively, with 16 bases between them. Germline values: CDR1 MNHEY, CDR2 SMNVEV (reference sequence). The CDR3 sequence: CASTPWGRIQETQYF. In nucleotides, the CDR3 is TGTGCCAGCACCCCATGGGGCAGAATCCAAGAGACCCAGTACTTC.

This clonotype was picked up a small number of times. V gene TRBV6-1 combines with J gene TRBJ1-2; D not resolved. Germline V lookup: CDR1 MNHNS, CDR2 SASEGT. This CDR3 spans 15 amino acids. V was shortened by 9 bases and J by 1 base, with 18 bases between the two germline ends. CDR3 region: CASYVGGLYNYGYTF. The CDR3 coding sequence is TGTGCCAGTTATGTTGGAGGACTCTATAACTATGGCTACACCTTC.

This clonotype showed up many times. This chain links TRBV5-1 with TRBJ1-1; no firm D call. Per the germline V gene, CDR1 is SGHRS and CDR2 is YFSETQ. The CDR3 consists of 17 residues. V dropped 4 bases and J dropped 0 bases, with 19 bases sitting between them. The CDR3 DNA follows: TGCGCCAGCAGCCTGATGACCGGTGGGAATATGAACACTGAAGCTTTCTTT. This gives the protein CASSLMTGGNMNTEAFF.

This clonotype was seen ten or more times. The rearrangement links TRBV12-3 or TRBV12-4 to TRBJ2-7; D may be TRBD1 (5 bases). Trimming left V 7 bases short and J 6 bases short, with 16 bases between. This CDR3 is built from 13 residues. The CDR3 protein is CASTMGPLGEQYF. In DNA, the CDR3 is TGTGCCAGCACCATGGGGCCCTTGGGCGAGCAGTACTTC.

Ten or more counts support this clonotype. CDR3 loop: CASSVGPGGLYNSPLHF. For the CDR3, the DNA is TGTGCCAGCAGCGTAGGTCCAGGGGGCCTCTATAATTCACCCCTCCACTTT. The chain combines TRBV9 with TRBJ1-6; 8 bases line up with TRBD1. The CDR3 has 17 amino acids. Looked up from germline, CDR1 is SGDLS and CDR2 is YYNGEE. The V and J ends lost 0 bases and 3 bases, in that order; junction bases with no gene match: 5.

This clonotype was counted at least ten times. Relative to the germline gene, one junction end is altered; a read error may explain this. The chain joins TRBV5-1 to TRBJ2-3; 7 positions match TRBD1. CDR3 length equals 14 residues. Germline-derived CDR1 and CDR2 are SGHRS and YFSETQ. CDR3 protein: CASSLGQGADTQYF. The CDR3, as DNA: TGTGCCAGCAGCTTAGGTCAGGGGGCAGATACGCAGTATTTT.

This clonotype appeared a few times. The genes are TRBV3-1 and TRBJ2-7, with no clear D. This CDR3 has 13 residues. The V gene's germline CDR1 is LGHDT and CDR2 YNNKEL (reference sequence). The germline V and J ends were trimmed by 0 bases and 7 bases, with 10 bases remaining between them. CDR3 bases: TGTGCCAGCAGCCAAGAGGGCAATCCAGAGCAGTACTTC. Its protein product is CASSQEGNPEQYF.

This clonotype occurred many times. The chain is built from TRBV27 and TRBJ1-6; 7 nucleotides match TRBD1. Germline values: CDR1 MNHEY, CDR2 SMNVEV (reference sequence). The CDR3 totals 13 residues. V was clipped by 2 bases and J by 11 bases; unmatched bases: 3. CDR3 residues: CASSLTGETPLHF. The CDR3 coding sequence is TGTGCCAGCAGTTTAACAGGGGAGACACCCCTCCACTTT.

The table lists this clonotype with many counts. The CDR3 coding sequence is TGTGCCTGGAATAGTGGCGGGATACAGGGTGAGCAGTTCTTC. Translation: CAWNSGGIQGEQFF. The chain links TRBV30 to TRBJ2-1; the D gene could be TRBD1 or TRBD2 (6 bases each). The CDR3 is 14 amino acids. V was pared by 4 bases and J by 9 bases, with 19 bases between. CDR1 and CDR2 from the germline V gene are GTSNPN and SVGIG (reference sequence).

This clonotype was detected many times. The chain carries TRBV9 and TRBJ2-1; the D call may be TRBD1 or TRBD2 (5 bases each). The germline CDR1 and CDR2 sequences are SGDLS and YYNGEE. CDR3 length: 18 residues. V was pared by 1 base and J by 0 bases, with 17 bases between. The CDR3 DNA reads TGTGCCAGCAGCGTATTCGGTCGGTCAGGGAGCTCCTACAATGAGCAGTTCTTC. It yields the protein CASSVFGRSGSSYNEQFF.

This clonotype was observed at least ten times. V is TRBV28 and J is TRBJ1-6; TRBD1 agrees at 7 bases. Germline-derived CDR1 and CDR2 are MDHEN and SYDVKM. CDR3 size: 19 residues. The V segment lost 7 bases and the J segment 2 bases; nucleotides outside the gene matches: 17. The CDR3 DNA reads TGTGCCAGCACCCCCCGGTCGGCAGGGGGAAGCCCCTATAATTCACCCCTCCACTTT. Its protein is CASTPRSAGGSPYNSPLHF.

In this sample, this clonotype turned up once. V and J are TRBV20-1 and TRBJ2-7; 14 nucleotides match TRBD2. The assigned J gene may be wrong: the sequence end matches TRBJ2-5 better. CDR3 size: 16 residues. CDR1 and CDR2 (germline): DFQATT, SNEGSKA (reference sequence). The CDR3 nucleotides are TGCAGTGCTAGAGTAGGACTAGCGGGAGGCCCCCGGACCCAGTACTTC. This translates into CSARVGLAGGPRTQYF.